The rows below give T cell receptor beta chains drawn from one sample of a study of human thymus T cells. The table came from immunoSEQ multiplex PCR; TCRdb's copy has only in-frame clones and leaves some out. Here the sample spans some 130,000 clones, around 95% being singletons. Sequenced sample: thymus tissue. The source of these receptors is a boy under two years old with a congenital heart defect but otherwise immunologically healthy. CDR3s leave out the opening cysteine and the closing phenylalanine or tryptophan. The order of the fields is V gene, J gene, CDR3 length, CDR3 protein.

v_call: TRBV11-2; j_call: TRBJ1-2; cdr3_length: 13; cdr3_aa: ASSEDRDANYGYT
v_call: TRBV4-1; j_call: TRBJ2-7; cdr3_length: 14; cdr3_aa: AGGAGSGVYSYEQY
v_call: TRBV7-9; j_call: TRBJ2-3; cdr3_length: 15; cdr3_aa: ASSRYRIPSFTDTQY
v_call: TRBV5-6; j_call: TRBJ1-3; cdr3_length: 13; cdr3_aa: ASSPTDSSGNTIY
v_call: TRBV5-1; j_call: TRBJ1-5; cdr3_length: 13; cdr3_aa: ASSLAYGGNQPQH
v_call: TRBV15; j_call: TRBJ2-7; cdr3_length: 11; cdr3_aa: ATRSGRGYEQY
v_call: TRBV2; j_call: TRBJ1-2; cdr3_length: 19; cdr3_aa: ASSEVQVVRGEKGLKYGYT
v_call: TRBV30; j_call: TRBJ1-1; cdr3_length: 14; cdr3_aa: AWSVQGLSPNTEAF
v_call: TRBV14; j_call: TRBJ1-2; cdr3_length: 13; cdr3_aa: ASSPGQGARYGYT
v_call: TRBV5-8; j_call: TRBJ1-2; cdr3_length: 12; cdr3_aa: ASSLVDRNYGYT